This T cell receptor beta chain was captured in a study of blood T cells in healthy people across ages. The second PCR ran about 7 to 12 cycles with a sample-barcoded 5' primer and J-beta primers. Through a template-switch adaptor with 12 random nucleotides, each cDNA molecule received a tag. Each CDR3 protein gets one entry after TCRdb re-called the 5' RACE reads with MiXCR. Of around 900,000 distinct CDR3 sequences listed, 45% to 60% were seen once; the top ten hold around a fifth. The study's findings and limits: Observed TCR beta diversity per million T cells went down as age went up. This fall followed a roughly linear course with age. Possibly confounding the expanded clonotype changes was the fact that donor CMV status was unknown.

For this clonotype: Its antigen is unknown.

This CDR3 has 13 amino acids. Between the trimmed V and J ends, which lost 3 bases and 6 bases, there was a span of 11 bases. Peripheral blood samples of roughly 9.8 milliliters were drawn from each donor. The receptor was isolated from an older woman in good health. V is TRBV12-3 or TRBV12-4 and J is TRBJ1-2; D gene unclear. The sequencing input was blood. The CDR3 sequence is CASSFSSRNGYTF. In DNA, the CDR3 is TGTGCCAGCAGTTTTTCTTCCAGGAATGGCTACACCTTC.